One sample yielded the 16 T cell receptor beta chains listed below, sequenced in a study of preoperative IRX-2 immunotherapy in early breast cancer. Only in-frame clones appear in the TCRdb table, and some are missing; sequencing was by immunoSEQ multiplex PCR. The table shows roughly 30,000 clones, with 82% occurring only once. Sample treatment: preoperative locoregional IRX-2 cytokine immunotherapy. Collection took place from a patient treated with IRX-2 immunotherapy. Receptors originate from a human donor with breast cancer.

This chain uses TRBV5-1 with TRBJ1-4, with D perhaps TRBD1 (6 bases). The V and J ends lost 4 bases and 4 bases respectively, with 14 bases between them. CDR3 length: 15 residues. Germline-derived CDR1 and CDR2 are SGHRS and YFSETQ. The DNA for the CDR3 is TGCGCCAGCAGCCTTCAGGGAGGGGGTAATGAAAAACTGTTTTTT. Its protein product is CASSLQGGGNEKLFF.

The chain links TRBV7-7 to TRBJ2-3; 7 bases agree with TRBD1. CDR1 is SSHAT and CDR2 is FNYEAQ in the germline V gene (reference sequence). This CDR3 is built from 14 residues. J lost 3 bases, V lost 5 bases, and 5 bases had no gene match. The CDR3, as DNA: TGTGCCAGCAGCACCTTACAGGGGACAGATACGCAGTATTTT. Amino acid sequence: CASSTLQGTDTQYF.

The rearrangement uses TRBV29-1 and TRBJ2-6, with unresolved D. CDR1 SQVTM and CDR2 ANQGSEA come from the germline V gene. The CDR3 loop spans 12 amino acids. The ends were cut back, 0 bases at V and 3 bases at J, with 0 bases in the middle. The CDR3 DNA is TGCAGCGTTGAAGATGGGGCCAACGTCCTGACTTTC. Amino acids: CSVEDGANVLTF. Full variable domain (remainder filled in from reference TRBV29-1 and TRBJ2-6): SAVISQKPSRDICQRGTSLTIQCQVDSQVTMMFWYRQQPGQSLTLIATANQGSEATYESGFVIDKFPISRPNLTFSTLTVSNMSPEDSSIYLCSVEDGANVLTFGAGSRLTVL.

CDR3 bases: TGTGCCAGCTCACCAGAAATCAATCAGCCCCAGCATTTT. Protein: CASSPEINQPQHF. The genes are TRBV18 and TRBJ1-5, with unresolved D. The CDR3 loop spans 13 amino acids. Germline V gene lookup returns CDR1 KGHSH and CDR2 LQKENI. The V gene lost 2 bases and the J gene lost 3 bases, with 5 bases spanning the gap. Full variable domain (outside the CDR3, taken from reference TRBV18 and TRBJ1-5): NAGVMQNPRHLVRRRGQEARLRCSPMKGHSHVYWYRQLPEEGLKFMVYLQKENIIDESGMPKERFSAEFPKEGPSILRIQQVVRGDSAAYFCASSPEINQPQHFGDGTRLSIL.

The chain links TRBV18 to TRBJ2-7, with 7 bases identical to TRBD2. This CDR3 has 13 residues. Germline CDR1 reads KGHSH; CDR2 reads LQKENI. J gave up 1 base and V 3 bases, and 0 bases lay outside the gene matches. The CDR3 reads CASSPGGSYEQYF. CDR3 bases: TGTGCCAGCTCACCCGGGGGGTCCTACGAGCAGTACTTC.

This chain joins TRBV11-3 and TRBJ2-1, with D unresolved. The length of the CDR3 is 17 residues. Per germline, CDR1 SGHNT and CDR2 YENEEA. Between the trimmed V and J ends, which lost 5 bases and 6 bases, there was a span of 23 bases. In DNA, the CDR3 is TGTGCCAGCAGCGAAACCGCAGTTATAGGGCACGGCAATGAGCAGTTCTTC. Translation gives CASSETAVIGHGNEQFF.

J is TRBJ2-1 and V is TRBV15; TRBD2 agrees at 8 bases. V lost 1 base and J lost 7; bases outside the gene matches: 9. The germline gives CDR1 LNHNV, CDR2 YYDKDF (reference sequence). The CDR3 runs 16 residues. CDR3 sequence (DNA): TGTGCCACCAGCAGAGGCGGCGGGGGGCCGAAAAATGAGCAGTTCTTC. Translated: CATSRGGGGPKNEQFF.

This clone occurred once. V gene TRBV4-1 combines with J gene TRBJ1-6; possibly TRBD1 for D (5 bases). In germline, CDR1 is MGHRA, CDR2 YSYEKL. V was pared by 3 bases and J by 6 bases, with 15 bases between. This CDR3 region has 16 residues. CDR3: CASSQSPQGFNSPLHF. CDR3 DNA: TGCGCCAGCAGCCAGTCACCTCAGGGTTTTAATTCACCCCTCCACTTT.

The chain couples TRBV6-8 to TRBJ2-2; TRBD2 aligns across 8 bases. The length of the CDR3 is 17 residues. The J segment lost 4 bases and the V segment lost 2 bases, leaving 9 bases of the junction unmatched. The germline V gene encodes CDR1 MNHGY and CDR2 SAAAGT. The CDR3 nucleotides are TGTGCCAGCAGTTACCCCTCGCGGGGGGATAGCACCGGGGAGCTGTTTTTT. Residues: CASSYPSRGDSTGELFF.

The V call is TRBV7-8, the J call TRBJ1-1; a weak D match, TRBD1 (5 bases). V lost 2 bases and J lost 4, with 8 bases in between. The CDR3 contains 13 residues. CDR1 and CDR2 from the germline V gene are SGHVS and FQNEAQ. As DNA, the CDR3 is TGTGCCAGCAGCTTATTTGGGGGCACTGAAGCTTTCTTT. Encoded protein: CASSLFGGTEAFF.

This clone was seen more than once but under ten times. The genes are TRBV6-8 and TRBJ1-3; TRBD1 is a possible D gene (6 bases). CDR3 length: 16 amino acids. V lost 10 bases to trimming and J lost 0 bases, with 19 bases between them. Looked up from germline, CDR1 is MNHGY and CDR2 is SAAAGT. The chain's CDR3 is CATQPGHSYSGNTIYF. CDR3 coding DNA: TGTGCCACCCAGCCGGGACACTCATACTCTGGAAACACCATATATTTT.

This clone has only a few counts. The chain is built from TRBV6-8 and TRBJ1-1; 7 positions agree with TRBD1. The germline V gene encodes CDR1 MNHGY and CDR2 SAAAGT. The junction had 14 bases not matched to a gene; V was cut back by 7 bases and J by 12 bases. The CDR3 sequence is 13 residues long. This chain's CDR3 is CASKPRGPPSPFF. The DNA of the CDR3 is TGTGCCAGCAAACCGAGGGGGCCCCCTTCGCCTTTCTTT.

This clone was recorded a few times. The rearrangement links TRBV15 to TRBJ2-2; possibly TRBD2 for D (6 bases). The length of the CDR3 is 15 residues. V lost 5 bases and J lost 7, with 17 bases in between. Germline V CDR1 and CDR2: LNHNV, YYDKDF (reference sequence). The CDR3 region is CATSPVAEPIGELFF. CDR3 coding DNA: TGTGCCACCAGCCCCGTAGCGGAGCCCATCGGGGAGCTGTTTTTT.

This chain uses TRBV5-1 with TRBJ2-7, with D tentatively TRBD2 (6 bases). This CDR3 has 15 amino acids. CDR1 and CDR2 (germline): SGHRS, YFSETQ. The germline V and J ends were trimmed by 5 bases and 3 bases, with 18 bases remaining between them. CDR3 amino acids: CASRGGPGRDYEQYF. DNA of the CDR3: TGCGCCAGCAGGGGGGGTCCTGGTCGGGACTACGAGCAGTACTTC.

The chain employs TRBV11-3 and TRBJ2-5, with D perhaps TRBD2 (5 bases). The CDR3 covers 14 residues. In germline, CDR1 is SGHNT, CDR2 YENEEA. The germline V and J ends were trimmed by 5 bases and 4 bases, with 14 bases remaining between them. CDR3: CASSLFSGSETQYF. DNA for the CDR3: TGTGCCAGCAGCCTGTTTTCGGGGTCAGAGACCCAGTACTTC.

This chain connects TRBV11-3 to TRBJ1-6; no firm D call. CDR1 SGHNT and CDR2 YENEEA come from the germline V gene. With 3 bases removed from V and 7 bases from J, the gap between germline ends came to 13 bases. The CDR3 spans 15 residues. The CDR3 loop reads CASSLYPGNNSPLHF. In DNA form, the CDR3 reads TGTGCCAGCAGCTTGTATCCAGGAAACAATTCACCCCTCCACTTT.